The 13 T cell receptor beta chains given below trace back to one sample, sequenced in a study of response to subunit inactivated influenza vaccine. Using its own MiXCR run on the RT-PCR reads, TCRdb lists one record per CDR3 protein. The data show hundreds of thousands of distinct CDR3 sequences, 12% to 15% seen once. Sequencing was performed on PBMCs from blood, taken about 14 days before vaccination. These receptor sequences come from a man between 50 and 59 years old who received an inactivated influenza vaccine.

This clonotype was seen a handful of times. The chain combines TRBV4-2 with TRBJ1-2; unclear D gene. CDR1 is LGHNA, CDR2 YNFKEQ, per germline. V dropped 3 bases and J dropped 2 bases, with 10 bases sitting between them. The CDR3 is made up of 14 amino acids. In nucleotides, the CDR3 is TGTGCCAGCAGCCATGGGTCAGAAAACTATGGCTACACCTTC. Translation: CASSHGSENYGYTF.

This clonotype was counted a few times. The rearrangement uses TRBV5-1 and TRBJ2-7; 10 bases align to TRBD2. CDR3 length equals 15 residues. Germline CDR1 and CDR2: SGHRS and YFSETQ. V was clipped by 4 bases and J by 4 bases; unmatched bases: 8. The DNA of the CDR3 is TGCGCCAGCAGCACTAGCGGGAACCAACTTTACGAGCAGTACTTC. It specifies CASSTSGNQLYEQYF.

At least ten counts were recorded for this clonotype. The CDR3 DNA follows: TGCGCCAGCAGCGTCTCAGGGAACTCCTACGAGCAGTACTTC. Protein sequence: CASSVSGNSYEQYF. V and J are TRBV5-1 and TRBJ2-7; a possible D gene is TRBD1 (5 bases). CDR1 and CDR2 (germline): SGHRS, YFSETQ. Trimming took off 4 bases at V and 0 bases at J, with 11 bases between the two ends. This CDR3 is 14 amino acids long. The variable domain in full, completed from reference TRBV5-1 and TRBJ2-7, reads KAGVTQTPRYLIKTRGQQVTLSCSPISGHRSVSWYQQTPGQGLQFLFEYFSETQRNKGNFPGRFSGRQFSNSRSEMNVSTLELGDSALYLCASSVSGNSYEQYFGPGTRLTVT.

This clonotype was observed a handful of times. The chain links TRBV30 to TRBJ2-3, with 12 bases that match TRBD2. This CDR3 comprises 18 residues. CDR1 and CDR2 from the germline V gene are GTSNPN and SVGIG (reference sequence). Unmatched junction bases numbered 15, after V lost 2 bases and J lost 6 bases. The CDR3 DNA reads TGTGCCTGGAGTTCCGGGACTAGCGGGTTCTCTGTTGCGGATACGCAGTATTTT. Translating gives CAWSSGTSGFSVADTQYF.

The chain is built from TRBV5-4 and TRBJ2-1, with D tentatively TRBD2 (6 bases). Trimming shortened V by 1 base and J by 6 bases, and 20 bases separated the two germline ends. Germline V gene sequence: CDR1 SGHNT, CDR2 YYREEE (reference sequence). The CDR3 is made up of 17 amino acids. CDR3 protein: CASSLPLRGGSGNEQFF. The DNA of the CDR3 is TGTGCCAGCAGCTTGCCCCTCCGGGGAGGATCTGGCAATGAGCAGTTCTTC.

At least ten counts were recorded for this clonotype. V and J are TRBV4-3 and TRBJ2-5; TRBD2 is a possible D gene (5 bases). The CDR3 is 16 amino acids. Per germline, CDR1 LGHNA and CDR2 YSLEER. Trimming shortened V by 0 bases and J by 0 bases, and 11 bases separated the two germline ends. The CDR3 DNA reads as TGCGCCAGCAGCCAAGAGGTGGGGAGAAACCAAGAGACCCAGTACTTC. Protein product: CASSQEVGRNQETQYF.

The sample holds a few counts of this clonotype. The V gene is TRBV6-1, the J gene TRBJ2-1; TRBD1 or TRBD2 may be the D gene (5 bases each). Trimming took off 4 bases at V and 0 bases at J, with 13 bases between the two ends. CDR3 size: 16 residues. Germline V gene sequence: CDR1 MNHNS, CDR2 SASEGT. Here the CDR3 reads CASSGGAGSSYNEQFF. The CDR3 DNA is TGTGCCAGCAGTGGTGGGGCAGGGAGCTCCTACAATGAGCAGTTCTTC.

The chain couples TRBV20-1 to TRBJ1-5; D remains unclear. CDR1 DFQATT and CDR2 SNEGSKA come from the germline V gene (reference sequence). V was trimmed by 3 bases and J by 3 bases, leaving 15 bases between them. The CDR3 contains 15 residues. The CDR3 spells CSASPAGEVNQPQHF. In DNA form, the CDR3 reads TGCAGTGCTAGTCCCGCCGGAGAGGTCAATCAGCCCCAGCATTTT.

This clonotype was counted at least ten times. J is TRBJ2-2 and V is TRBV28; 13 nucleotides line up with TRBD2. CDR3 length: 15 amino acids. Germline trimming cut 2 bases from V and 8 bases from J; bases unmatched to any gene: 2. Germline loops: CDR1 MDHEN, CDR2 SYDVKM. CDR3 region: CASSLGLAGAGELFF. The CDR3, as DNA: TGTGCCAGCAGTTTAGGACTAGCGGGGGCAGGGGAGCTGTTTTTT.

As to this clonotype: Relative to the germline gene, one junction end is altered; a read error may explain this. The chain has TRBV27 and TRBJ2-7; 8 positions match TRBD1. Per germline, CDR1 MNHEY and CDR2 SMNVEV (reference sequence). The CDR3 contains 13 residues. Written as DNA, the CDR3 is TGTGCCAGCAGTTTAGGACAGGGTTACGATCAGTACTTC. It specifies CASSLGQGYDQYF.

This clonotype was seen repeatedly, ten times or more. The V gene is TRBV19, the J gene TRBJ2-7; TRBD1 agrees at 9 bases. In germline, CDR1 is LNHDA, CDR2 SQIVND (reference sequence). The V gene end was trimmed by 4 bases and the J gene end by 2 bases; junction bases not matched to a gene: 6. This CDR3 is 15 amino acids long. CDR3 residues: CASSTGTGYPYEQYF. In DNA form, the CDR3 reads TGTGCCAGTAGTACCGGGACAGGGTACCCCTACGAGCAGTACTTC. The full variable domain, rest sourced from reference TRBV19 and TRBJ2-7, is DGGITQSPKYLFRKEGQNVTLSCEQNLNHDAMYWYRQDPGQGLRLIYYSQIVNDFQKGDIAEGYSVSREKKESFPLTVTSAQKNPTAFYLCASSTGTGYPYEQYFGPGTRLTVT.

This clonotype was found a few times. The chain combines TRBV7-6 with TRBJ2-1, with 7 bases matching TRBD2. With V trimmed by 3 bases and J by 1 base, 6 bases remained unmatched. Germline V gene data show CDR1 as SGHVS and CDR2 as FNYEAQ. The CDR3 contains 16 residues. The CDR3 DNA reads TGTGCCAGCAGCTTGGCAGTACTAGCGTCCTACAATGAGCAGTTCTTC. Translating it yields CASSLAVLASYNEQFF.

This clonotype came up a few times. The J gene is TRBJ2-7, the V gene TRBV12-3 or TRBV12-4; D ambiguous. The CDR3 spans 12 residues. Trimming took off 5 bases at V and 7 bases at J, with 12 bases between the two ends. The CDR3 coding sequence is TGTGCCAGCAGTCCATCATTCCTTGAGCAGTACTTC. Translation: CASSPSFLEQYF.